These 11 T cell receptor beta chains were all obtained from the same sample, sequenced in a study of blood T cells in healthy people across ages. The second PCR ran about 7 to 12 cycles with a sample-barcoded 5' primer and J-beta primers. MiXCR was run by TCRdb on the 5' RACE reads, yielding one entry per CDR3 protein. The sample consists of 700,000 to 900,000 distinct CDR3 sequences, roughly 25% of them appearing once. The data also belong to a second study, concerning T cells of mothers and their children.

Sequenced sample: blood. These receptors were collected from a boy younger than 18 in good health.

This clonotype was recorded many times. The chain is built from TRBV4-1 and TRBJ1-5; no clear D. The germline gives CDR1 MGHRA, CDR2 YSYEKL. Deletions cut 2 bases from V and 0 bases from J, with 2 bases between. The CDR3 has 13 residues. The CDR3 sequence: CASSQISNQPQHF. CDR3 nucleotides: TGCGCCAGCAGCCAAATTAGCAATCAGCCCCAGCATTTT.

V and J are TRBV18 and TRBJ2-3, with D hard to call. The CDR3 has 14 amino acids. The germline V gene has CDR1 KGHSH and CDR2 LQKENI. Trimming pared 2 bases from V and 2 bases from J, leaving 8 bases between. The CDR3 sequence: CASSPGPVTDTQYF. The CDR3 DNA follows: TGTGCCAGCTCACCAGGGCCGGTCACAGATACGCAGTATTTT. The full variable domain, in which reference TRBV18 and TRBJ2-3 provide the parts outside the CDR3, is NAGVMQNPRHLVRRRGQEARLRCSPMKGHSHVYWYRQLPEEGLKFMVYLQKENIIDESGMPKERFSAEFPKEGPSILRIQQVVRGDSAAYFCASSPGPVTDTQYFGPGTRLTVL.

The chain has TRBV10-3 and TRBJ2-5; maybe TRBD2 (5 bases). The CDR3 runs 14 residues. Germline V CDR1 and CDR2: ENHRY, SYGVKD. V was pared by 0 bases and J by 5 bases, with 10 bases between. The DNA for the CDR3 is TGTGCCATCAGTGAGTCTGGGGAGAGGGAGACCCAGTACTTC. It yields the protein CAISESGERETQYF.

V gene TRBV25-1 combines with J gene TRBJ2-1; either TRBD1 or TRBD2 may supply D (5 bases each). The DNA end is a closer match to TRBJ2-5, so the J assignment may be wrong. Per germline, CDR1 MGHDK and CDR2 SYGVNS. The length of the CDR3 is 15 residues. The CDR3 region has the DNA TGTGCCAGCAGTGCCGGGGACCATGGACGAGAGACCCAGTACTTC. Protein product: CASSAGDHGRETQYF.

This rearrangement joins TRBV12-3 or TRBV12-4 to TRBJ2-4; 8 bases align to TRBD1. This CDR3 is built from 22 residues. Trimming removed 8 bases from V and 1 base from J; junction bases left unmatched: 28. This CDR3 is CASRNLGQGSVPGFTAKNIQYF. CDR3 DNA sequence: TGTGCCAGCCGAAACCTAGGACAGGGTTCGGTCCCCGGTTTTACGGCCAAAAACATTCAGTACTTC.

This rearrangement joins TRBV5-1 to TRBJ2-3; TRBD2 matches at 12 bases. The junction had 11 bases not matched to a gene; V was cut back by 0 bases and J by 0 bases. The CDR3 runs 20 residues. Germline values: CDR1 SGHRS, CDR2 YFSETQ. CDR3 DNA sequence: TGCGCCAGCAGCTTGGCCCCTTCTAGCGGGGGGGCCGGGAGCACAGATACGCAGTATTTT. This sequence encodes CASSLAPSSGGAGSTDTQYF.

V gene TRBV6-2 or TRBV6-3 combines with J gene TRBJ2-6; 7 positions agree with TRBD2. V dropped 0 bases and J dropped 6; count of bases not matched to a gene: 11. The CDR3 is 18 residues long. Per germline, CDR1 MNHEY and CDR2 SVGEGT. CDR3: CASSYSMGGAPVANVLTF. In DNA, the CDR3 is TGTGCCAGCAGTTACTCGATGGGAGGGGCCCCTGTGGCCAACGTCCTGACTTTC.

This chain connects TRBV20-1 to TRBJ2-1; D might be TRBD2 (5 bases). The CDR3 spans 17 residues. The V end was cut by 3 bases, the J end by 1 base, with 19 bases between. Germline V lookup: CDR1 DFQATT, CDR2 SNEGSKA (reference sequence). CDR3 in DNA: TGCAGTGCTAGCGAGGGTCTTTCTACTCCTTCCTACAATGAGCAGTTCTTC. Its translation is CSASEGLSTPSYNEQFF.

The chain recombines TRBV11-1 with TRBJ2-1; 9 bases fit TRBD2. Germline-derived CDR1 and CDR2 are SGHAT and FQDESV (reference sequence). This CDR3 region has 14 residues. V shed 6 bases and J 2 bases; nucleotides not matched to a gene: 2. As DNA, the CDR3 is TGTGCCAGCAGGACTAGCGGACCCTACAATGAGCAGTTCTTC. The encoded protein is CASRTSGPYNEQFF. The variable domain in full, with the rest retrieved from reference TRBV11-1 and TRBJ2-1, is EAEVAQSPRYKITEKSQAVAFWCDPISGHATLYWYRQILGQGPELLVQFQDESVVDDSQLPKDRFSAERLKGVDSTLKIQPAELGDSAMYLCASRTSGPYNEQFFGPGTRLTVL.

This clonotype turned up a few times. This chain links TRBV7-2 with TRBJ2-3; possibly TRBD2 for D (5 bases). CDR1 is SGHTA, CDR2 FQGNSA, per germline. Trimming cost V 2 bases and J 1 base, with 10 bases left between them. The CDR3 extends over 15 amino acids. The CDR3 reads CASSLRVGGTDTQYF. Written as DNA, the CDR3 is TGTGCCAGCAGCTTACGGGTCGGGGGCACAGATACGCAGTATTTT.

This clonotype has just a few counts. The chain is built from TRBV4-1 and TRBJ1-5, with 7 bases identical to TRBD1. Germline CDR1 is MGHRA and CDR2 is YSYEKL. J lost 3 bases, V lost 0 bases, and 11 bases had no gene match. The CDR3 runs 18 residues. CDR3 nucleotide sequence: TGCGCCAGCAGCCAAGAGCTGGCGGGGACAGAAAACAATCAGCCCCAGCATTTT. It codes for CASSQELAGTENNQPQHF.